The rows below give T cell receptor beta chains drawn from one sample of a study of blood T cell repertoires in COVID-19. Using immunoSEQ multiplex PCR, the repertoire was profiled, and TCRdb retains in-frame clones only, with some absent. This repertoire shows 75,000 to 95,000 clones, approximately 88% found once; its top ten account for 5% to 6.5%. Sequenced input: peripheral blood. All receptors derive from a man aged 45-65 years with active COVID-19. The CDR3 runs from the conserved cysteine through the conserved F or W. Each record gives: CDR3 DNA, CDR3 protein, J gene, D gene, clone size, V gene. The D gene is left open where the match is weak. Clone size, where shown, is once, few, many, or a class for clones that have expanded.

TGTGCCAGCAGTTACTCGAGCAGAGGGCAGTTCTTC CASSYSSRGQFF TRBJ2-1 - - TRBV6-2/TRBV6-3
TGTGCCAGCAGCTTCCAGGGGGCGGCTTATAGCGAGCAGTACTTC CASSFQGAAYSEQYF TRBJ2-7 TRBD1 - TRBV7-3
TGTGCCAGCAGTCTGCGGGACTCCAACAATGAGCAGTTCTTC CASSLRDSNNEQFF TRBJ2-1 - - TRBV6-5
TGTGCCAGCAGCACACAACAGGGACGGGGCACCTTC CASSTQQGRGTF TRBJ1-2 - - TRBV7-9
TGTGCCAGCTCACCCCCAGGACAGGGGAACTATGGCTACACCTTC CASSPPGQGNYGYTF TRBJ1-2 TRBD1 - TRBV18
TGCGCCAGCAGCTTGGGACAGGGGGGAGTGAACACTGAAGCTTTCTTT CASSLGQGGVNTEAFF TRBJ1-1 TRBD1 - TRBV5-1
TGTGCCAGCAGCTCCGTGACAGGGGTGACTGAAGCTTTCTTT CASSSVTGVTEAFF TRBJ1-1 TRBD1 - TRBV7-2
TGTGCCAGCAGCTTCGCGGGGTACGACGAGCAGTACTTC CASSFAGYDEQYF TRBJ2-7 - - TRBV7-9
TGTGCCAGCAGCCAATCAACAGGGAACACTGAAGCTTTCTTT CASSQSTGNTEAFF TRBJ1-1 - once TRBV3-1/TRBV3-2
TGTGCCAGCAGCTCTGAGAAGGAAGCTTTCTTT CASSSEKEAFF TRBJ1-1 - - TRBV6-5
TGTGCCAGCAGTTTATTGAGGGGGCGCGATGGCTACACCTTC CASSLLRGRDGYTF TRBJ1-2 TRBD1 - TRBV28
TGTGCCAGCAGCTCTGGACAAGGGGCTGAAGCTTTCTTT CASSSGQGAEAFF TRBJ1-1 - once TRBV28
TGCGCCAGCAGCTTGGCCTCTGGACTAGCCAATGAGCAGTTCTTC CASSLASGLANEQFF TRBJ2-1 TRBD2 - TRBV5-1
TGTGCCAGCAGCGCCGACGGCGGACTATATAGGGGCTACACCTTC CASSADGGLYRGYTF TRBJ1-2 - - TRBV5-6
TGTGCCAGCAGCTTGGATTGGACTCCGCTCGGGGAGCTGTTTTTT CASSLDWTPLGELFF TRBJ2-2 - - TRBV11-1
TGTGCCAGCAGAACTCAGGGGAGGGCCTACGAGCAGTACTTC CASRTQGRAYEQYF TRBJ2-7 - - TRBV28
TGTGCCAGCAGCTTGGACAGGGGAGAGACCCAGTACTTC CASSLDRGETQYF TRBJ2-5 TRBD1 once TRBV5-5
TGTGCCAGCAGTGAATTCCCCTCGGGAGAAGCTTTCTTT CASSEFPSGEAFF TRBJ1-1 - - TRBV6-1
TGTGCCATCACGAACCCCCGACTAGCAGATACGCAGTATTTT CAITNPRLADTQYF TRBJ2-3 - - TRBV2
TGCAGCGTTGTTGGGGGGATAGGCTACACCTTC CSVVGGIGYTF TRBJ1-2 - - TRBV29-1
TGTGCCAGCAGCCAGAGCGGGGGGGGGAACACAGATACGCAGTATTTT CASSQSGGGNTDTQYF TRBJ2-3 TRBD2 - TRBV2
TGCGCCAGCAGCCTCGGTGTCTCCTACAATGAGCAGTTCTTC CASSLGVSYNEQFF TRBJ2-1 - once TRBV4-3
TGTGCCAGCAGCCAGGGACTAGCGGGAGGGCCATATGAGCAGTTCTTC CASSQGLAGGPYEQFF TRBJ2-1 TRBD2 - TRBV7-3
TGTGCCAGCAGTCTCGCAGGGGGCCCAGCTTTCTTT CASSLAGGPAFF TRBJ1-1 TRBD1 - TRBV28
TGTGCCAGCTCACCGGGACAGCTTACCACCGGGGAGCTGTTTTTT CASSPGQLTTGELFF TRBJ2-2 TRBD1 - TRBV18
TGTGCCAGCTTTAGGAGAGTACAGGGCCAAGAGACCCAGTACTTC CASFRRVQGQETQYF TRBJ2-5 - - TRBV5-6
TGTGCCAGCAGCTTTGGGGGGGACCCCTCCTACGAGCAGTACTTC CASSFGGDPSYEQYF TRBJ2-7 - - TRBV12-1
TGTGCCAGCAGCTCCGGGCGGGAGAACACCGGGGAGCTGTTTTTT CASSSGRENTGELFF TRBJ2-2 - - TRBV7-3
TGTGCCAGCAGCTCGAACAGGGGCGGGACTGAAGCTTTCTTT CASSSNRGGTEAFF TRBJ1-1 TRBD1 once TRBV11-2
TGTGCCAGCAGTCATCGGGGGACGAGCTCCTATAATTCACCCCTCCACTTT CASSHRGTSSYNSPLHF TRBJ1-6 - few TRBV6-2/TRBV6-3
TGCAGCGATTCCTTAGCGGGAGGGCCAGAGACCCAGTACTTC CSDSLAGGPETQYF TRBJ2-5 TRBD2 - TRBV29-1
TGCGCCAGCAGCCCGGGAGTAGGCAATCAGCCCCAGCATTTT CASSPGVGNQPQHF TRBJ1-5 - - TRBV5-1
TGTGCCAGCTCACCACAGGCGGGACAGAATAATGAAAAACTGTTTTTT CASSPQAGQNNEKLFF TRBJ1-4 TRBD1 - TRBV18
TGTGCCACCAGCAGAGAACGAGCAGGGGGAAATTCACCCCTCCACTTT CATSRERAGGNSPLHF TRBJ1-6 TRBD1 few TRBV15
TGTGCCAGCAGTGGGTCGGGAGGGCCCTCAGAGACCCAGTACTTC CASSGSGGPSETQYF TRBJ2-5 TRBD2 - TRBV6-1
TGTGCCAGCAGTTTATACGGGTACGAGCAGTACTTC CASSLYGYEQYF TRBJ2-7 - - TRBV28
TGCGCCAGTCTCCCCACCCAGGGGCTTGGCCGGGTGAACACTGAAGCTTTCTTT CASLPTQGLGRVNTEAFF TRBJ1-1 - - TRBV5-1
TGTGCCAGTAGTATCGGCAGGGGGCCGATTTCACCCCTCCACTTT CASSIGRGPISPLHF TRBJ1-6 TRBD1 - TRBV19
TGTGCCAGTAGTATAGATCTTAGGGGAAACACCGGGGAGCTGTTTTTT CASSIDLRGNTGELFF TRBJ2-2 - - TRBV19
TGTGCCAGCAGCGCATTGGGACAGACTAACACTGAAGCTTTCTTT CASSALGQTNTEAFF TRBJ1-1 TRBD1 - TRBV14
TGTGCCAGCAGCTCCTCCCGGGAGGCCCACGAGCAGTTCTTC CASSSSREAHEQFF TRBJ2-1 TRBD2 - TRBV7-9
TGTGCCAGCAGCTTCTTATCGGGACTTCTGAATTCACCCCTCCACTTT CASSFLSGLLNSPLHF TRBJ1-6 - - TRBV6-2/TRBV6-3
TGTGCCACCAGTGATGTTGACAGTTCCTATGGCTACACCTTC CATSDVDSSYGYTF TRBJ1-2 - - TRBV24-1
TGTGCCAGCAGCGTCGGGGGGGGCGGGAGGGCCGCAGATACGCAGTATTTT CASSVGGGGRAADTQYF TRBJ2-3 TRBD2 - TRBV9
TGCGCCAGCAGCCCCGCAGGGGTCCGCGAGCAGTACTTC CASSPAGVREQYF TRBJ2-7 - - TRBV4-3
TGTGCCAGCAGCCCAAGACAGGGGGGGGGATCACCCCTCCACTTT CASSPRQGGGSPLHF TRBJ1-6 TRBD1 - TRBV9
TGTGCCAGCAGCTTAGAAGCCGTCTCGTGCCAGCGGGGCTCTAGGGGGCAGTTCTTC CASSLEAVSCQRGSRGQFF TRBJ2-1 TRBD2 - TRBV7-4